A selection of T cell receptor beta chains follows, all from one sample in a study of cytomegalovirus exposure and HLA in healthy donors. Here immunoSEQ multiplex PCR was the method, and the copy in TCRdb shows in-frame clones only, minus some. The sample shows roughly 100,000 clones, around 90% of them seen only once. Sequencing was performed on PBMCs. These receptors all come from a young woman in good health and CMV-seropositive. Both conserved end residues are part of each CDR3. A D gene is named only where the DNA matches it firmly. Rows give clone size only sometimes, using once, few, many, or a class for an expanded clone.

J	V	size	D	DNA	CDR3
TRBJ2-4	TRBV9	NA	TRBD1	TGTGCCAGCAGCGCGACGGACAGGCTAGCCAAAAACATTCAGTACTTC	CASSATDRLAKNIQYF
TRBJ2-2	TRBV5-4	NA	TRBD1	TGTGCCAGCAGCTTGGTGGTGGGACAGGGAGCCGGGGAGCTGTTTTTT	CASSLVVGQGAGELFF
TRBJ2-1	TRBV28	NA	TRBD1	TGTGCCAGCATCACGACAGGGGTGGATGAGCAGTTCTTC	CASITTGVDEQFF
TRBJ2-5	TRBV2	NA	NA	TGTGCCAGCAGTTTTCAACTAGCCAGGGCGGGGGAGACCCAGTACTTC	CASSFQLARAGETQYF
TRBJ1-5	TRBV7-2	NA	NA	TGTGCCAGCAGCTTAGGCTCGGGATTAGGAAATCAGCCCCAGCATTTT	CASSLGSGLGNQPQHF
TRBJ1-1	TRBV4-1	NA	TRBD1	TGCGCCAGCAGCCAAGGGTACAGGGGGCAGGGGACTGAAGCTTTCTTT	CASSQGYRGQGTEAFF
TRBJ1-2	TRBV29-1	NA	TRBD1	TGCAGCGTTGACCCCAGGGGGAAGGAAAATGGCTACACCTTC	CSVDPRGKENGYTF
TRBJ2-3	TRBV4-1	once	TRBD2	TGCGCCAGCAGCCAAGATCTAGGACTAGCGGGGGTGGTGGATACGCAGTATTTT	CASSQDLGLAGVVDTQYF
TRBJ2-1	TRBV9	NA	NA	TGTGCCAGCAGCGTAGGGGACACATACAATGAGCAGTTCTTC	CASSVGDTYNEQFF
TRBJ1-6	TRBV19	NA	NA	TGTGCCAGTAGTAAGGTAGACTCCAATTCACCCCTCCACTTT	CASSKVDSNSPLHF
TRBJ1-1	TRBV28	NA	NA	TGTGCCAGCAGTTTCCGGACTGAAGCTTTCTTT	CASSFRTEAFF
TRBJ1-5	TRBV28	NA	NA	TGTGCCAGCAGGCGTTTGAGGAGCAATCAGCCCCAGCATTTT	CASRRLRSNQPQHF
TRBJ1-5	TRBV4-1	NA	NA	TGCGCCAGCAGCCAAGAGTCGGCAAGAGCGAGCAATCAGCCCCAGCATTTT	CASSQESARASNQPQHF
TRBJ1-1	TRBV6-6	NA	NA	TGTGCCAGCACCGAACGGGGGGGGTTTCGGGCTTTCTTT	CASTERGGFRAFF
TRBJ1-1	TRBV28	NA	NA	TGTGCCAGCAAAAGAGCAGGGGCCCAGAACACTGAAGCTTTCTTT	CASKRAGAQNTEAFF
TRBJ2-3	TRBV10-2	NA	NA	TGCGCCAGCAGCCAAATTACAGCTAGCACAGATACGCAGTATTTT	CASSQITASTDTQYF
TRBJ2-3	TRBV28	NA	TRBD1	TGTGCCAGCAGCCCCTTCCGGGACAGCCGCACAGATACGCAGTATTTT	CASSPFRDSRTDTQYF
TRBJ1-5	TRBV6-5	NA	NA	TGTGCCAGCAGACCCGGGGGGGCTACCCATCAGCCCCAGCATTTT	CASRPGGATHQPQHF
TRBJ2-7	TRBV28	NA	NA	TGTGCCAGCACCCCTCCCCGGACAGACCCATCCTACGAGCAGTACTTC	CASTPPRTDPSYEQYF
TRBJ1-2	TRBV7-9	few	NA	TGTGCCAGCAGCTTACCGTTCCCGAGCTATGGCTACACCTTC	CASSLPFPSYGYTF
TRBJ2-5	TRBV7-2	NA	TRBD1	TGTGCCAGCAGCTTAGCGACAGGGCGGGAGACCCAGTACTTC	CASSLATGRETQYF
TRBJ1-2	TRBV6-6	once	NA	TGTGCCAGCAGTTACGGAACAGGTTATGATGGCTACACCTTC	CASSYGTGYDGYTF
TRBJ1-2	TRBV2	once	NA	TGTGCCAGCACCCATCCCAGTGAACCTAACTATGGCTACACCTTC	CASTHPSEPNYGYTF
TRBJ2-1	TRBV15	NA	NA	TGTGCCACCAGCAGAGATCAGAGGAATGAGCAGTTCTTC	CATSRDQRNEQFF
TRBJ2-3	TRBV27	NA	NA	TGTGCCAGCAGTTTATCCTCTAGAGCAGATACGCAGTATTTT	CASSLSSRADTQYF
TRBJ2-3	TRBV7-8	NA	TRBD2	TGTGCCAGCAGCCAATCAAGACTAGCGGGGGGGAGAAGCACAGATACGCAGTATTTT	CASSQSRLAGGRSTDTQYF
TRBJ1-5	TRBV28	NA	NA	TGTGCCAGCAGGCTAGGGGTCAATCAGCCCCAGCATTTT	CASRLGVNQPQHF
TRBJ2-4	TRBV18	few	NA	TGTGCCAGCTCACCAGGAGGGATGCTAGCCAAAAACATTCAGTACTTC	CASSPGGMLAKNIQYF
TRBJ2-1	TRBV4-1	NA	NA	TGCGCCAGCAGCATCAGGGATTACAATGAGCAGTTCTTC	CASSIRDYNEQFF
TRBJ2-5	TRBV15	NA	TRBD2	TGTGCCACCAGCAGAGATCGTCATGGGACTAGCGGGGGTCGGGGGACCCAGTACTTC	CATSRDRHGTSGGRGTQYF
TRBJ2-7	TRBV29-1	NA	NA	TGCAGCGCGGAGACAGGGAGGTACGAGCAGTACTTC	CSAETGRYEQYF
TRBJ2-1	TRBV6-1	NA	NA	TGTGCCAGCAGTGGGTCGGGGACAAGCACCTACAATGAGCAGTTCTTC	CASSGSGTSTYNEQFF
TRBJ1-1	TRBV4-1	once	NA	TGCGCCAGCAGCCAGACAGTGATCAAAACTGAAGCTTTCTTT	CASSQTVIKTEAFF
TRBJ1-1	TRBV20-1	NA	NA	TGCAGTGCTAGCCGTGTTGAAGCTTTCTTT	CSASRVEAFF
TRBJ1-4	TRBV5-1	NA	TRBD1	TGCGCCAGCAGCCCGGGACAGACCACCGGGGGGGATGAAAAACTGTTTTTT	CASSPGQTTGGDEKLFF
TRBJ1-6	TRBV6-1	NA	NA	TGTGCCACCGGACAGCACGGTACAGGTTCACCCCTCCACTTT	CATGQHGTGSPLHF
TRBJ1-2	TRBV5-3	once	TRBD1	TGTGCCAGAAGCTATAAGGGACAGGAGGGAGGCTACACCTTC	CARSYKGQEGGYTF
TRBJ1-2	TRBV4-3	NA	NA	TGCGCCAGCAGCCAATCGGGGTATGGCTACACCTTC	CASSQSGYGYTF
TRBJ1-4	TRBV4-1	NA	NA	TGCGCCAGCAGCCAACTTACGCAGGAGGCCCGGTTAGAGCTGTTTTTT	CASSQLTQEARLELFF
TRBJ2-5	TRBV6-1	NA	TRBD2	TGTGCCAGCAGTGCGTTAGCGGGGGGGCGGGAGACCCAGTACTTC	CASSALAGGRETQYF
TRBJ1-1	TRBV29-1	NA	NA	TGCAGCGTACTAAGCCCTGAAGCTTTCTTT	CSVLSPEAFF
TRBJ1-3	TRBV6-5	few	NA	TGTGCCAGCAGAGCGGACAGCAGCTCTGGAAACACCATATATTTT	CASRADSSSGNTIYF
TRBJ2-1	TRBV2	NA	NA	TGTGCCAGCAGTCTCGACAGCTCCTACAATGAGCAGTTCTTC	CASSLDSSYNEQFF
TRBJ2-7	TRBV9	NA	TRBD1	TGTGCCAGCAGCGTAGGCGGACAGGGCCCACTCTACGAGCAGTACTTC	CASSVGGQGPLYEQYF
TRBJ2-1	TRBV25-1	NA	TRBD2	TGTGCCAGCAGTGAAGTCGGGCGGGGGGACTCCTACAATGAGCAGTTCTTC	CASSEVGRGDSYNEQFF
TRBJ2-3	TRBV18	NA	TRBD2	TGTGCCAGCTCACCATCCCGACTAGCGGGGGGAAGCACAGATACGCAGTATTTT	CASSPSRLAGGSTDTQYF
TRBJ1-2	TRBV9	NA	NA	TGTGCCAGCAGCCTCGCAGTTAACTATGGCTACACCTTC	CASSLAVNYGYTF
TRBJ1-1	TRBV28	few	NA	TGTGCCAGCACAGGGGCCCTGATCGGGGACACTGAAGCTTTCTTT	CASTGALIGDTEAFF
TRBJ2-3	TRBV6-5	once	NA	TGTGCCAGCAGTTACTCCCGACATACAGATACGCAGTATTTT	CASSYSRHTDTQYF
TRBJ2-7	TRBV19	NA	NA	TGTGCCAGTAGTATAGAACGGGGCTACGAGCAGTACTTC	CASSIERGYEQYF
TRBJ2-1	TRBV10-1	NA	TRBD1	TGCGCCAGCAGCCGACAGGGGACTAATGAGCAGTTCTTC	CASSRQGTNEQFF